The 20 T cell receptor beta chains below were found in one sample sequenced in a study of PD-L1 blockade in urothelial cancer. Some clones are missing from TCRdb's copy, which holds only in-frame ones; the method was immunoSEQ multiplex PCR. The sample shows some 71,000 clones, 70% to 90% of them seen only once. This material consisted of PBMCs, taken around atezolizumab (anti-PD-L1) treatment. The receptors derive from a man aged 60 to 69 with urothelial cancer.

This chain joins TRBV7-9 and TRBJ1-2; 10 bases map to TRBD1. CDR1 SEHNR and CDR2 FQNEAQ come from the germline V gene (reference sequence). V lost 5 bases and J lost 5; bases outside the gene matches: 11. CDR3 length: 16 amino acids. The CDR3 DNA follows: TGTGCCAGCAGCGGAGACAGGGGGCAAAGGAGGTATGGCTACACCTTC. This sequence encodes CASSGDRGQRRYGYTF.

The V call is TRBV27, the J call TRBJ2-5; weak D call: TRBD1 (5 bases). V shed 6 bases and J shed 0 bases, with 14 bases lying between them. CDR1 MNHEY and CDR2 SMNVEV come from the germline V gene (reference sequence). The CDR3 consists of 15 residues. The CDR3 here is CASSSPTEYQETQYF. CDR3 DNA sequence: TGTGCCAGCAGCTCCCCGACAGAATACCAAGAGACCCAGTACTTC.

This rearrangement joins TRBV9 to TRBJ2-2; 8 bases are a match to TRBD2. The CDR3 sequence is 14 residues long. V lost 8 bases and J lost 4; bases outside the gene matches: 7. Per germline, CDR1 SGDLS and CDR2 YYNGEE. CDR3 nucleotide sequence: TGTGCCAGTTCCAGAGCGGGAGCCACCGGGGAGCTGTTTTTT. This gives the protein CASSRAGATGELFF.

J is TRBJ1-2 and V is TRBV4-1; possible D gene TRBD1, 5 bases. CDR3 length: 18 residues. Trimming removed 0 bases at V and 7 bases at J, with 24 bases between. Germline V gives CDR1 MGHRA, CDR2 YSYEKL. CDR3 sequence (DNA): TGCGCCAGCAGCCAAGAGGCAACCGGGACGGGGGGAGGACCTGGCTACACCTTC. It yields the protein CASSQEATGTGGGPGYTF.

This clone has just one count. This CDR3 is also generated by other DNA sequences in the sample. The chain employs TRBV5-1 and TRBJ2-7; TRBD1 matches 7 bases. Germline V CDR1 and CDR2: SGHRS, YFSETQ. The CDR3 is made up of 14 amino acids. The V gene end was trimmed by 0 bases and the J gene end by 4 bases; junction bases not matched to a gene: 4. The CDR3 region is CASSLGQGPYEQYF. The CDR3 DNA reads TGCGCCAGCAGCTTGGGACAGGGTCCATACGAGCAGTACTTC. Using reference TRBV5-1 and TRBJ2-7 for the parts outside the CDR3, the full variable domain is KAGVTQTPRYLIKTRGQQVTLSCSPISGHRSVSWYQQTPGQGLQFLFEYFSETQRNKGNFPGRFSGRQFSNSRSEMNVSTLELGDSALYLCASSLGQGPYEQYFGPGTRLTVT.

This chain links TRBV10-2 with TRBJ2-5; possibly TRBD1 for D (7 bases). CDR1 WSHSY and CDR2 SAAADI come from the germline V gene. The CDR3 is made up of 15 amino acids. V was cut by 6 bases and J by 2 bases, with 16 bases left in between. CDR3 in amino acids: CASRGTVAGQETQYF. The CDR3 DNA follows: TGCGCCAGCAGGGGGACAGTGGCGGGGCAAGAGACCCAGTACTTC.

V and J are TRBV19 and TRBJ1-2, with a weak D call TRBD1 (5 bases). Trimming took off 3 bases at V and 6 bases at J, with 11 bases between the two ends. Germline loops: CDR1 LNHDA, CDR2 SQIVND (reference sequence). CDR3 length: 13 amino acids. The CDR3 reads CASSIAGVHGYTF. The DNA of the CDR3 is TGTGCCAGTAGTATTGCGGGGGTACATGGCTACACCTTC.

The chain uses TRBV6-5 and TRBJ1-3; the D is unclear. This CDR3 is built from 15 residues. Germline V CDR1 and CDR2: MNHEY, SVGAGI. With 0 bases removed from V and 3 bases from J, the gap between germline ends came to 9 bases. In nucleotides, the CDR3 is TGTGCCAGCAGTTACTCGGCCGCTTTTGGAAACACCATATATTTT. Its protein product is CASSYSAAFGNTIYF.

The CDR3 DNA sequence: TGCGCCAGCAGTCCCCGTTCAGGTGAAAAACTGTTTTTT. It is translated as CASSPRSGEKLFF. The chain combines TRBV5-1 with TRBJ1-4, with D unclear. The CDR3 sequence is 13 residues long. V was clipped by 5 bases and J by 7 bases, with 12 bases between them. CDR1 SGHRS and CDR2 YFSETQ come from the germline V gene.

This clone was seen only once. This rearrangement joins TRBV6-5 to TRBJ1-2; D unresolved. With 2 bases removed from V and 2 bases from J, the gap between germline ends came to 12 bases. CDR3 size: 15 residues. The V gene's germline CDR1 is MNHEY and CDR2 SVGAGI. DNA of the CDR3: TGTGCCAGCAGTTACAGCGGTGGTGCGAACTATGGCTACACCTTC. The encoded protein is CASSYSGGANYGYTF.

This chain links TRBV5-5 with TRBJ1-1; D call uncertain. Trimming took 1 base from V and 2 from J, leaving 9 bases between them. CDR1 is SGHKS and CDR2 is YYEKEE in the germline V gene (reference sequence). The CDR3 sequence is 14 residues long. The CDR3 bases are TGTGCCAGCAGCTTGATGGTAGAAAACACTGAAGCTTTCTTT. It encodes CASSLMVENTEAFF.

The rearrangement uses TRBV6-6 and TRBJ1-2, with 9 bases matching TRBD1. This CDR3 has 12 residues. Trimming took 7 bases from V and 6 from J; bases not matched to a gene: 3. The germline V gene has CDR1 MNHNY and CDR2 SVGAGI (reference sequence). The CDR3 bases are TGTGCCAGCAAGGGGACAGGGAATGGCTACACCTTC. Amino acids: CASKGTGNGYTF.

The chain joins TRBV15 to TRBJ2-3; 7 bases are shared with TRBD2. The V segment lost 1 base and the J segment 1 base; nucleotides outside the gene matches: 8. CDR1 is LNHNV, CDR2 YYDKDF, per germline (reference sequence). This CDR3 contains 17 residues. CDR3 in amino acids: CATSRGTSLLRTDTQYF. The CDR3 nucleotides read TGTGCCACCAGCAGAGGGACTAGTCTCCTACGCACAGATACGCAGTATTTT.

The V gene is TRBV7-9, the J gene TRBJ1-4; 8 bases map to TRBD1. The CDR3 sequence is 17 residues long. With 4 bases clipped from V and 0 bases from J, the junction kept 7 bases outside the gene matches. CDR1 SEHNR and CDR2 FQNEAQ come from the germline V gene (reference sequence). The CDR3 is CASSSGQGTATNEKLFF. As DNA, the CDR3 is TGTGCCAGCAGCTCCGGACAGGGAACTGCAACTAATGAAAAACTGTTTTTT.

V gene TRBV30 combines with J gene TRBJ2-5, with 14 nucleotides matching TRBD2. The V and J ends lost 2 bases and 4 bases, in that order; junction bases with no gene match: 3. This CDR3 contains 15 residues. The V gene's germline CDR1 is GTSNPN and CDR2 SVGIG (reference sequence). The CDR3 loop is CAWSHGLAGGETQYF. DNA for the CDR3: TGTGCCTGGAGTCACGGACTAGCGGGGGGAGAGACCCAGTACTTC.

CDR3 DNA: TGCAGCGTTGGAGCAGCGGGGCCATACAATGAGCAGTTCTTC. Its protein is CSVGAAGPYNEQFF. This rearrangement joins TRBV29-1 to TRBJ2-1; 7 bases map to TRBD2. V was clipped by 4 bases and J by 4 bases; unmatched bases: 7. Germline-derived CDR1 and CDR2 are SQVTM and ANQGSEA. This CDR3 has 14 amino acids.

The chain links TRBV19 to TRBJ1-5; D possibly corresponds to TRBD1 (6 bases). CDR3 length equals 15 residues. The V end lost 2 bases, the J end lost 5 bases, and 13 bases lay between the germline ends. CDR1 LNHDA and CDR2 SQIVND come from the germline V gene (reference sequence). The CDR3 sequence is CASSILQGRDQPQHF. CDR3 DNA sequence: TGTGCCAGTAGTATACTACAGGGAAGGGATCAGCCCCAGCATTTT.

V is TRBV5-1 and J is TRBJ2-1, with TRBD2 matching 7 bases. CDR3 length equals 18 residues. Trimming took 0 bases from V and 0 from J; bases not matched to a gene: 9. Germline V gene sequence: CDR1 SGHRS, CDR2 YFSETQ. The CDR3 DNA reads TGCGCCAGCAGCTTGGCGTTAAGCGGGGAAAGCTCCTACAATGAGCAGTTCTTC. Protein sequence: CASSLALSGESSYNEQFF. Based on the CDR3 plus reference TRBV5-1 and TRBJ2-1, the full variable domain is KAGVTQTPRYLIKTRGQQVTLSCSPISGHRSVSWYQQTPGQGLQFLFEYFSETQRNKGNFPGRFSGRQFSNSRSEMNVSTLELGDSALYLCASSLALSGESSYNEQFFGPGTRLTVL.

The chain employs TRBV2 and TRBJ2-2; D is undetermined. In germline, CDR1 is SNHLY, CDR2 FYNNEI. CDR3 size: 15 residues. Trimming left V 4 bases short and J 7 bases short, with 16 bases between. CDR3 loop: CASSGGLRWLGELFF. CDR3 in DNA: TGTGCCAGCAGTGGAGGTCTTAGATGGCTCGGGGAGCTGTTTTTT.

This clone was seen more than once but under ten times. The V gene is TRBV30, the J gene TRBJ1-6; TRBD1 agrees at 8 bases. The V gene end was trimmed by 8 bases and the J gene end by 10 bases; junction bases not matched to a gene: 13. Germline assignment: CDR1 GTSNPN and CDR2 SVGIG (reference sequence). This CDR3 comprises 14 residues. The CDR3 region is CAQQAGTGRSPLHF. The CDR3 nucleotides read TGTGCCCAACAGGCTGGGACAGGACGATCACCCCTCCACTTT. The full variable domain, rest sourced from reference TRBV30 and TRBJ1-6, is SQTIHQWPATLVQPVGSPLSLECTVEGTSNPNLYWYRQAAGRGLQLLFYSVGIGQISSEVPQNLSASRPQDRQFILSSKKLLLSDSGFYLCAQQAGTGRSPLHFGNGTRLTVT.